A selection of T cell receptor beta chains follows, all from one sample in a study of blood T cell repertoires in COVID-19. TCRdb's table, derived via immunoSEQ multiplex PCR, lists solely in-frame clones and lacks some. The table includes about 120,000 clones, around 89% detected once. The sequenced sample consisted of peripheral blood. These receptors originate from a woman aged 60-70 years with COVID-19, enrolled during active disease. Both conserved end residues are part of each CDR3. A D gene is named only where the DNA matches it firmly. Clone size is stated in some rows and not others, as once, few, many or a class when expanded.

len,d_gene,j_gene,v_gene,abundance,CDR3aa,CDR3nt
13,-,TRBJ1-1,TRBV2,-,CASSEGRFEQAFF,TGTGCCAGCAGTGAAGGCAGGTTCGAGCAAGCTTTCTTT
14,-,TRBJ2-1,TRBV29-1,-,CSVSAGGGFNEQFF,TGCAGCGTTTCGGCGGGTGGAGGCTTTAATGAGCAGTTCTTC
16,-,TRBJ2-5,TRBV7-2,-,CASSREQEGVGETQYF,TGTGCCAGCAGCCGGGAACAAGAGGGGGTTGGAGAGACCCAGTACTTC
14,TRBD1,TRBJ1-6,TRBV7-2,-,CASSRTGYNSPLHF,TGTGCCAGCAGCCGGACAGGATATAATTCACCCCTCCACTTT
16,-,TRBJ2-7,TRBV6-5,-,CASSYFIGRRLYEQYF,TGTGCCAGCAGTTACTTTATTGGGCGACGGCTTTACGAGCAGTACTTC
13,-,TRBJ1-1,TRBV6-5,-,CASSMTENTEAFF,TGTGCCAGCAGCATGACAGAAAACACTGAAGCTTTCTTT
16,TRBD1,TRBJ1-2,TRBV3-1/TRBV3-2,-,CASSQDSYRGYYGYTF,TGTGCCAGCAGCCAAGATAGTTACAGGGGATATTATGGCTACACCTTC
13,TRBD1,TRBJ1-2,TRBV5-5,few,CASSSRDREYITF,TGTGCCAGCAGCTCCCGGGACAGGGAGTATATAACCTTC
13,-,TRBJ1-6,TRBV7-6,-,CASSSPGHSGLHF,TGTGCCAGCAGCTCTCCGGGACACTCAGGCCTCCACTTT
14,TRBD1,TRBJ2-4,TRBV6-5,-,CASSLDRDQNIQYF,TGTGCCAGCAGTCTAGACAGGGATCAAAACATTCAGTACTTC
18,-,TRBJ1-1,TRBV27,-,CASRPGLLRGIMNTEAFF,TGTGCCAGCAGACCCGGTCTGCTAAGGGGTATTATGAACACTGAAGCTTTCTTT
15,TRBD2,TRBJ2-1,TRBV12-5,-,CASVVGGGPYNEQFF,TGTGCTAGTGTAGTAGGCGGGGGACCCTACAATGAGCAGTTCTTC
18,TRBD1,TRBJ1-2,TRBV9,once,CASSTSDRPNPVNYGYTF,TGTGCCAGCAGCACCTCGGACAGGCCAAACCCCGTCAACTATGGCTACACCTTC
14,-,TRBJ2-5,TRBV6-1,-,CASSEMVRRETQYF,TGTGCCAGCAGTGAAATGGTCAGGCGAGAGACCCAGTACTTC
14,TRBD1,TRBJ1-1,TRBV5-5,-,CASSWDRGNTEAFF,TGTGCCAGCAGCTGGGACAGGGGGAACACTGAAGCTTTCTTT
13,-,TRBJ2-5,TRBV6-5,-,CASSPRQLATQYF,TGTGCCAGCAGTCCCAGACAACTTGCGACCCAGTACTTC
18,-,TRBJ1-3,TRBV5-1,once,CASSFFQTGVSSGNTIYF,TGCGCCAGCAGCTTCTTTCAAACGGGGGTCTCCTCTGGAAACACCATATATTTT
14,-,TRBJ2-5,TRBV18,-,CASSPSGFQETQYF,TGTGCCAGCTCACCATCCGGGTTCCAAGAGACCCAGTACTTC
16,TRBD1,TRBJ1-4,TRBV9,-,CASSVGTGGLNEKLFF,TGTGCCAGCAGCGTAGGGACAGGGGGACTAAATGAAAAACTGTTTTTT
12,-,TRBJ2-1,TRBV7-3,-,CASSPGRNEQFF,TGTGCCAGCAGCCCAGGGCGGAATGAGCAGTTCTTC
14,TRBD1,TRBJ1-1,TRBV18,-,CASSPRTGPTEAFF,TGTGCCAGCTCACCTCGGACAGGGCCCACTGAAGCTTTCTTT
15,-,TRBJ1-1,TRBV18,-,CASRPWGQQSAEAFF,TGTGCCAGCCGCCCATGGGGGCAACAATCGGCAGAAGCTTTCTTT
12,-,TRBJ2-7,TRBV2,once,CASSPDIYEQYF,TGTGCCAGCAGCCCGGACATCTACGAGCAGTACTTC
15,-,TRBJ1-6,TRBV18,-,CASSPRQVFNSPLHF,TGTGCCAGCTCACCCAGACAGGTTTTTAATTCACCCCTCCACTTT
16,-,TRBJ2-3,TRBV29-1,-,CSVEAATDLLTDTQYF,TGCAGCGTTGAAGCTGCGACAGACCTACTCACAGATACGCAGTATTTT
15,TRBD1,TRBJ2-1,TRBV18,-,CASSPGQGDYNEQFF,TGTGCCAGCTCACCGGGACAGGGGGACTACAATGAGCAGTTCTTC
14,TRBD2,TRBJ2-3,TRBV4-3,-,CASSWRGSTDTQYF,TGCGCCAGCAGTTGGCGGGGGAGCACAGATACGCAGTATTTT
19,-,TRBJ1-4,TRBV6-1,-,CASSELRQRTLRINEKLFF,TGTGCCAGCAGTGAACTGAGACAGCGAACTCTCAGGATTAATGAAAAACTGTTTTTT
16,-,TRBJ1-6,TRBV7-6,-,CASSWRGSSYNSPLHF,TGTGCCAGCAGCTGGCGCGGGAGCTCCTATAATTCACCCCTCCACTTT
15,-,TRBJ1-6,TRBV7-2,once,CASSQAGMNNSPLHF,TGTGCCAGCAGCCAAGCCGGGATGAATAATTCACCCCTCCACTTT
15,-,TRBJ1-1,TRBV7-2,-,CASSSVFSVNTEAFF,TGTGCCAGCAGCTCCGTATTCTCTGTGAACACTGAAGCTTTCTTT
15,-,TRBJ1-4,TRBV27,-,CASSLNRQVGEKLFF,TGTGCCAGCAGTTTGAATAGGCAGGTCGGAGAAAAACTGTTTTTT
13,-,TRBJ1-4,TRBV10-3,-,CAITTGPNEKLFF,TGTGCCATAACGACAGGCCCCAATGAAAAACTGTTTTTT
14,-,TRBJ1-1,TRBV9,-,CASSPGHRNTEAFF,TGTGCCAGCAGCCCCGGACACAGGAACACTGAAGCTTTCTTT
14,TRBD2,TRBJ2-5,TRBV7-2,-,CASSWTSGAETQYF,TGTGCCAGCAGCTGGACTAGCGGGGCAGAGACCCAGTACTTC
15,TRBD1,TRBJ1-1,TRBV18,-,CASSPEGASNTEAFF,TGTGCCAGCTCACCCGAGGGGGCTTCGAACACTGAAGCTTTCTTT
14,TRBD2,TRBJ2-2,TRBV30,-,CAWSVLAVAGELFF,TGTGCCTGGAGTGTACTAGCGGTGGCCGGGGAGCTGTTTTTT
16,-,TRBJ1-4,TRBV5-1,-,CASSLGGTTTNEKLFF,TGCGCCAGCAGCTTGGGGGGGACAACAACTAATGAAAAACTGTTTTTT
16,TRBD1,TRBJ1-2,TRBV19,-,CASSIRGTGANYGYTF,TGTGCCAGTAGTATCAGAGGGACAGGGGCAAACTATGGCTACACCTTC
15,TRBD1,TRBJ1-6,TRBV6-5,-,CASSPGDRGKSPLHF,TGTGCCAGCAGTCCAGGGGACAGGGGAAAATCACCCCTCCACTTT
14,-,TRBJ2-3,TRBV9,-,CASSRTQSTDTQYF,TGTGCCAGCAGTCGTACGCAGTCCACAGATACGCAGTATTTT
15,TRBD1,TRBJ2-7,TRBV9,-,CASSVDGDRSYEQYF,TGTGCCAGCAGCGTAGATGGGGACAGATCCTACGAGCAGTACTTC
16,TRBD1,TRBJ2-7,TRBV27,-,CASSSQGTGLSYEQYF,TGTGCCAGCAGCTCTCAGGGGACAGGGCTCTCCTACGAGCAGTACTTC
14,-,TRBJ1-4,TRBV15,-,CATSRPTSGEKLFF,TGTGCCACCAGCAGACCTACCTCAGGAGAAAAACTGTTTTTT
13,-,TRBJ1-2,TRBV27,-,CATGEGANYGYTF,TGTGCCACCGGAGAGGGAGCTAACTATGGCTACACCTTC
17,TRBD2,TRBJ2-1,TRBV4-1,-,CASSQEPGGARDGEQFF,TGCGCCAGCAGCCAAGAGCCCGGGGGGGCAAGAGATGGTGAGCAGTTCTTC
16,TRBD1,TRBJ1-5,TRBV6-2/TRBV6-3,-,CASSYGTGWGNQPQHF,TGTGCCAGCAGTTACGGGACAGGGTGGGGCAATCAGCCCCAGCATTTT
17,-,TRBJ1-1,TRBV4-2,-,CASSQELGQGLNTEAFF,TGTGCCAGCAGCCAAGAATTAGGCCAGGGCCTGAACACTGAAGCTTTCTTT
14,-,TRBJ1-1,TRBV27,-,CASSLLQGYTEAFF,TGTGCCAGCAGTTTACTACAGGGTTACACTGAAGCTTTCTTT
15,TRBD1,TRBJ2-7,TRBV6-5,-,CASSYSDRGTYEQYF,TGTGCCAGCAGTTACTCGGACAGGGGGACGTACGAGCAGTACTTC
14,-,TRBJ2-7,TRBV27,-,CASSTTGLRYEQYF,TGTGCCAGCAGTACGACAGGCCTACGGTACGAGCAGTACTTC
14,-,TRBJ2-7,TRBV5-8,-,CASLPRNSGHEQYF,TGTGCCAGCTTACCTCGGAACAGCGGACACGAGCAGTACTTC
17,-,TRBJ2-6,TRBV5-6,-,CASSFGQGVSGANVLTF,TGTGCCAGCAGCTTCGGCCAGGGCGTCTCTGGGGCCAACGTCCTGACTTTC
13,TRBD1,TRBJ1-2,TRBV6-5,-,CASSSGDRVGYTF,TGTGCCAGCAGCTCCGGGGACAGGGTCGGCTACACCTTC